The 3 T cell receptor beta chains listed next were all sequenced from one sample in a study of blood T cell repertoires in COVID-19. Profiled with immunoSEQ multiplex PCR; TCRdb holds only in-frame clones, not every one. This sample has hundreds of thousands of clones, with over 75% found just once. Sequencing was carried out using peripheral blood. Receptors were obtained from a woman aged 80 or over with acute or convalescent COVID-19.

This chain links TRBV10-3 with TRBJ2-1; D remains unclear. Germline V gene data show CDR1 as ENHRY and CDR2 as SYGVKD. The ends were cut back, 3 bases at V and 4 bases at J, with 7 bases in the middle. The CDR3 consists of 13 residues. CDR3 loop: CAISELLYNEQFF. As DNA, the CDR3 is TGTGCCATCAGTGAACTGTTATACAATGAGCAGTTCTTC.

This clone was seen more than once but under ten times. The chain couples TRBV3-1 (or the pseudogene TRBV3-2) to TRBJ1-1; weak D call: TRBD1 (6 bases). Trimming left V 4 bases short and J 10 bases short, with 19 bases between. The CDR3 has 14 amino acids. The V gene's germline CDR1 is LGHDT and CDR2 YNNKEL (reference sequence). CDR3 region: CASSRRDIESGAFF. The CDR3, as DNA: TGTGCCAGCAGCCGCCGGGACATTGAGTCGGGAGCTTTCTTT.

V is TRBV19 and J is TRBJ2-2, with 12 positions matching TRBD2. Per germline, CDR1 LNHDA and CDR2 SQIVND (reference sequence). Trimming removed 4 bases from V and 3 bases from J; junction bases left unmatched: 24. The CDR3 contains 23 residues. CDR3 residues: CASSTPREGLTTTSGGYTGELFF. CDR3 coding DNA: TGTGCCAGTAGTACCCCGAGGGAGGGCCTAACCACGACTAGCGGGGGATACACCGGGGAGCTGTTTTTT.